This TCR beta chain stems from a study of PD-1 blockade in classical Hodgkin lymphoma. Study summary: Every 2 weeks, patients had 3 mg/kg nivolumab intravenously. Study-wide findings and caveats: It was reported that newly diagnosed patients had less baseline TCR diversity than healthy donors. Patients starting nivolumab under 1 year after ASCT were excluded. Significant TCR diversity gains by C4D1 occurred in CD4+ but not CD8+ cells.

TCRdb's copy holds only in-frame clones and misses some; the assay was immunoSEQ multiplex PCR. The sample has 39,000 or so clones; about 85% are singletons. On this clone: Its specificity is not known.

CDR1 MGHRA and CDR2 YSYEKL come from the germline V gene. After removal of 0 bases from V and 4 bases from J, the junction contained 2 bases not matched to a gene. This CDR3 region has 14 residues. Relapse after autologous stem cell transplantation occurred in every patient, and brentuximab vedotin exposure varied. The receptor comes from a human donor with classical Hodgkin lymphoma. The chain has TRBV4-1 and TRBJ1-2; 7 nucleotides match TRBD1. The source material was peripheral blood mononuclear cells (PBMCs), sampled before the second cycle of nivolumab. Written as DNA, the CDR3 is TGCGCCAGCAGCCAAGAGGACAGGAGCTATGGCTACACCTTC. Protein product: CASSQEDRSYGYTF.